A selection of T cell receptor beta chains follows, all from one sample in a study of blood T cell repertoires in COVID-19. This table comes from immunoSEQ multiplex PCR, and its TCRdb copy is limited to in-frame clones, with some not included. The repertoire consists of just under 35,000 clones, with 90% occurring once and the leading ten covering less than 50%. The sequenced sample consisted of peripheral blood. Receptors were obtained from a man aged 60 to 69 with active or convalescent COVID-19. Both conserved end residues are part of each CDR3. D genes are given only for firm matches. A clone size is listed for some rows: how often the clone was seen (once, few, many), or a class if it is expanded.

D: .
V: TRBV28
size: .
J: TRBJ1-4
DNA: TGTGCCAGCAGTTTATTCGGTACGGCGGCGAATGAAAAACTGTTTTTT
CDR3: CASSLFGTAANEKLFF

D: TRBD2
V: TRBV27
size: once
J: TRBJ2-1
DNA: TGTGCCAGCAGATTAGCGGGGGGGCGCGTCAATGAGCAGTTCTTC
CDR3: CASRLAGGRVNEQFF

D: .
V: TRBV5-1
size: .
J: TRBJ2-7
DNA: TGCGCCAGCAGCATAGGGACACGGAACGAGCAGTACTTC
CDR3: CASSIGTRNEQYF

D: .
V: TRBV18
size: .
J: TRBJ2-1
DNA: TGTGCCAGCTCACCACCTAGCGCGAATGAGCAGTTCTTC
CDR3: CASSPPSANEQFF

D: .
V: TRBV7-2
size: .
J: TRBJ2-3
DNA: TGTGCCAGCAGCTGGCAGGGAAATGACCTTGGCACAGATACGCAGTATTTT
CDR3: CASSWQGNDLGTDTQYF

D: TRBD2
V: TRBV5-1
size: .
J: TRBJ2-1
DNA: TGCGCCAGCAGCTTAACCTCCGGGACTACCCAGTTCTTC
CDR3: CASSLTSGTTQFF

D: .
V: TRBV5-6
size: .
J: TRBJ2-7
DNA: TGTGCCAGCAGCATTCTCGGGACACCAACCTACGAGCAGTACTTC
CDR3: CASSILGTPTYEQYF

D: .
V: TRBV29-1
size: .
J: TRBJ1-1
DNA: TGCAGCGTTCAGATGACAGACACTGAAGCTTTCTTT
CDR3: CSVQMTDTEAFF

D: .
V: TRBV6-6
size: once
J: TRBJ1-5
DNA: TGTGCCAGCAGTTACTCCTCGGGGCAGCCCCAGCATTTT
CDR3: CASSYSSGQPQHF

D: TRBD2
V: TRBV18
size: .
J: TRBJ2-1
DNA: TGTGCCAGCTCACAAAGCGGGGAGGACAATGAGCAGTTCTTC
CDR3: CASSQSGEDNEQFF

D: .
V: TRBV7-6
size: .
J: TRBJ1-1
DNA: TGTGCCAGCAGCTTAGGAGACAGGACCTTAAGGGGGGGTGAAGCTTTCTTT
CDR3: CASSLGDRTLRGGEAFF

D: .
V: TRBV7-8
size: .
J: TRBJ1-1
DNA: TGTGCCAGCAGCTCCGGGGGGGGAACTGCGGAAGCTTTCTTT
CDR3: CASSSGGGTAEAFF

D: .
V: TRBV30
size: .
J: TRBJ1-2
DNA: TGTGCCTGGACTAGGTCTAACTATGGCTACACCTTC
CDR3: CAWTRSNYGYTF

D: TRBD2
V: TRBV5-3
size: once
J: TRBJ2-1
DNA: TGTGCCAGAAGCTTGACCAAGCGGGAGTTCTCCTACAATGAGCAGTTCTTC
CDR3: CARSLTKREFSYNEQFF

D: .
V: TRBV11-2
size: .
J: TRBJ1-2
DNA: TGTGCCAGCAAATCGACAGACCACTATGGCTACACCTTC
CDR3: CASKSTDHYGYTF

D: TRBD1
V: TRBV19
size: .
J: TRBJ2-1
DNA: TGTGCCAGTACCCCGGGACAGGGGTCGAGGGAGCAGTTCTTC
CDR3: CASTPGQGSREQFF